Described below is a single T cell receptor (beta chain) sequence and its context. The sample comes from a study of blood T cell repertoires in COVID-19. Overall study: Sources were T cells, B-cell-depleted T cells, or PBMCs; the material itself was cDNA or gDNA.

This CDR3 comprises 17 residues. Germline CDR1 reads SGHAT; CDR2 reads FQNNGV. The V and J ends lost 2 bases and 2 bases respectively, with 17 bases between them. Individuals drawn from 24 US areas were roughly 18 to 89 years old. Recovered participants had two consecutive negative NP/OP PCR tests, healthcare professional clearance, or symptom resolution. As originally analysed: The authors estimated nucleated cell counts from reference gene primer amplification. The method was immunoSEQ multiplex PCR; TCRdb's version includes in-frame clones alone and lacks a portion of them. V and J calls and clone size are given by that table; D and trimming were obtained from the DNA. The sample has roughly 200,000 clones, roughly 88% seen once; the top ten hold 7.5% to 10%.

The chain joins TRBV11-2 to TRBJ2-3, with D possibly being TRBD2 (6 bases). Source material: PBMCs or T cells enriched from blood (not recorded which). This clonotype originated in a woman in her twenties or thirties who had recovered from COVID-19. The CDR3 nucleotides read TGTGCCAGCAGCTTATCCGTCCGGGGGAGAGCCACAGATACGCAGTATTTT. This translates into CASSLSVRGRATDTQYF. Drawing the rest from reference TRBV11-2 and TRBJ2-3, the complete variable domain is EAGVAQSPRYKIIEKRQSVAFWCNPISGHATLYWYQQILGQGPKLLIQFQNNGVVDDSQLPKDRFSAERLKGVDSTLKIQPAKLEDSAVYLCASSLSVRGRATDTQYFGPGTRLTVL.